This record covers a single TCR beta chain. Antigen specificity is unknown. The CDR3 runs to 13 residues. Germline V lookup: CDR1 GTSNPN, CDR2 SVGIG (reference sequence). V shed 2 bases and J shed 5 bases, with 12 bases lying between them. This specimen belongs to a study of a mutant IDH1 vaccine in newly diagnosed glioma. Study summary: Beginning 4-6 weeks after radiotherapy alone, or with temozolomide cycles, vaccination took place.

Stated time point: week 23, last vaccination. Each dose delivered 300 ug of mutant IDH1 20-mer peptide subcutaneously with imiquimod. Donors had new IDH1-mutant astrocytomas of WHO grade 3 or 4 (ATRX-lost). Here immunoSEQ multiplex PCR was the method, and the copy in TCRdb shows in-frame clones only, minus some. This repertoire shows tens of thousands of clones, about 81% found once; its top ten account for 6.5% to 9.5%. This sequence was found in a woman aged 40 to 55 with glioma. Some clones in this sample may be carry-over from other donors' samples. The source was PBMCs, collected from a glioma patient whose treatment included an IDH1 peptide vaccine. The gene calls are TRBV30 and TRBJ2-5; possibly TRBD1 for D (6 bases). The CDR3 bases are TGTGCCTGGAGTAATACAGGGAAGGAGACCCAGTACTTC. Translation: CAWSNTGKETQYF.